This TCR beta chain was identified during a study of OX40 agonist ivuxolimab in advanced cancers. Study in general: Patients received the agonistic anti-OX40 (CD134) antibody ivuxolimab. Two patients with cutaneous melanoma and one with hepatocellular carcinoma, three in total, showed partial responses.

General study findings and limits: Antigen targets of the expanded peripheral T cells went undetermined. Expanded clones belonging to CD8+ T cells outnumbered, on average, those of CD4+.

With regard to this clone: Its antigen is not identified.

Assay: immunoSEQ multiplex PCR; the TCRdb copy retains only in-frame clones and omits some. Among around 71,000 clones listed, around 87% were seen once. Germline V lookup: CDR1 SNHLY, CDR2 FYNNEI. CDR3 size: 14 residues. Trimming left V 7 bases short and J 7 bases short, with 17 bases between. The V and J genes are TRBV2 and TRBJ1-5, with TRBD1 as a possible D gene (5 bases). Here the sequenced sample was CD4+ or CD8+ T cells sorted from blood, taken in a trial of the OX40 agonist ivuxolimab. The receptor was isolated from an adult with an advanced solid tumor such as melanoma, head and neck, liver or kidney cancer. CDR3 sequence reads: CASTKVGREQPQHF. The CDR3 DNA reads TGTGCCAGCACCAAGGTCGGCAGGGAGCAGCCCCAGCATTTT.